This record looks at one T cell receptor beta chain sequence and its context. The entry originates in a study of blood T cell repertoires in COVID-19. The wider study: Sources were T cells, B-cell-depleted T cells, or PBMCs; the material itself was cDNA or gDNA.

Per the authors' pipeline: It was from reference gene primer amplification that nucleated cell counts were estimated. TCRdb keeps only in-frame clones here, not all; method: immunoSEQ multiplex PCR. For V, J and clone size, that table is used; D and trimming come from the DNA. The sample contains tens of thousands of clones, 75% to 90% of which appear only once. The CDR3 contains 16 residues. The rearrangement links TRBV21-1 to TRBJ2-7; TRBD2, the D gene given by the table, was not confirmed from the DNA. TRBV21-1 is a pseudogene locus. The sequenced material came from peripheral blood. The clonotype originates from a woman of 80 years or more with active or convalescent COVID-19. The CDR3 loop is CASSKVRRLSSYEQYF. The CDR3 nucleotides read TGTGCCAGCAGCAAAGTGAGGAGGCTTAGCTCCTACGAGCAGTACTTC.